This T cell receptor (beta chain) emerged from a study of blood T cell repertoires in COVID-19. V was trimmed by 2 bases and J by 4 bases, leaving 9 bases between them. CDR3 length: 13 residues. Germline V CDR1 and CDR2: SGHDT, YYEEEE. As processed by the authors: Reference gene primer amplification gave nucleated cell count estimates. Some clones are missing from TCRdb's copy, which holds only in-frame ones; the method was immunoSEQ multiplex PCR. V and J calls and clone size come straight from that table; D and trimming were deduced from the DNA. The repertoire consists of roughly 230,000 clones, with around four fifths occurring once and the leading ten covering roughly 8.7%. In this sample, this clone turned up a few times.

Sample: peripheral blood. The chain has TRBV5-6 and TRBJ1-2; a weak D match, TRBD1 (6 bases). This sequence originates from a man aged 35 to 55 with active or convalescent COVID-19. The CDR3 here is CASSFADSYGYTF. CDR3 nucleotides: TGTGCCAGCAGCTTTGCGGACAGCTATGGCTACACCTTC.